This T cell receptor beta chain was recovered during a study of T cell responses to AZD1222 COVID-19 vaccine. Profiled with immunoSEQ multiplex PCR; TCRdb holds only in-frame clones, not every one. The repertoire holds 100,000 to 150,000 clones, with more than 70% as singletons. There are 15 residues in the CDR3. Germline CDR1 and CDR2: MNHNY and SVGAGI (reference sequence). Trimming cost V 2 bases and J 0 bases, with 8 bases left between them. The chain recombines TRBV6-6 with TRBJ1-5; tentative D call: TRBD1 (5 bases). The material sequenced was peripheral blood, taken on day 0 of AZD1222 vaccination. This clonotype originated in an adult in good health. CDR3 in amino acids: CASSYVRVSNQPQHF. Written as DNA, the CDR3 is TGTGCCAGCAGTTACGTCAGGGTTAGCAATCAGCCCCAGCATTTT.